Presented here are 16 T cell receptor beta chains from one specimen sequenced in a study of CD8+ T cells in alopecia areata. Samples from alopecia areata patients were lesional scalp punch biopsies and peripheral blood. Extracted RNA was reverse transcribed into cDNA, the sequencing template. Produced via immunoSEQ multiplex PCR; TCRdb's table is partial and in-frame only. The sample carries about 12,000 clones, about 60% recorded once. The sample taken for sequencing was skin. These receptors all come from a human donor with alopecia areata.

The rearrangement joins TRBV7-9 to TRBJ2-7; D remains unclear. The CDR3 contains 16 residues. From germline, CDR1 is SEHNR and CDR2 FQNEAQ (reference sequence). V lost 1 base and J lost 2, with 15 bases in between. CDR3 residues: CASSLVNARRTYEQYF. The CDR3 bases are TGTGCCAGCAGCTTAGTCAACGCCAGGAGAACCTACGAGCAGTACTTC.

This clone was detected only once. The chain links TRBV10-1 to TRBJ2-1; 7 nucleotides agree with TRBD1. Germline V lookup: CDR1 WNHNN, CDR2 SYGVQD (reference sequence). Trimming cost V 5 bases and J 5 bases; bases outside gene matches: 6. The CDR3 has 14 residues. The CDR3 protein is CASSRRQGHNEQFF. The CDR3, as DNA: TGCGCCAGCAGTCGCCGACAGGGACACAATGAGCAGTTCTTC.

This clone has more than one count but fewer than ten. The J gene is TRBJ2-3, the V gene TRBV2; a possible D gene is TRBD1 (6 bases). Germline lookup yields CDR1 SNHLY and CDR2 FYNNEI. CDR3 length: 15 residues. Trimming removed 2 bases at V and 3 bases at J, with 12 bases between. CDR3 amino acids: CASSEQGSATDTQYF. CDR3 sequence (DNA): TGTGCCAGCAGTGAACAGGGGTCCGCGACAGATACGCAGTATTTT.

The chain is built from TRBV4-2 and TRBJ2-3; 8 nucleotides line up with TRBD2. The CDR3 contains 16 residues. The J segment lost 4 bases and the V segment lost 0 bases, leaving 6 bases of the junction unmatched. Germline CDR1 and CDR2: LGHNA and YNFKEQ. The CDR3 loop is CASSQDPGGGPDTQYF. In DNA form, the CDR3 reads TGTGCCAGCAGCCAAGACCCCGGGGGGGGTCCAGATACGCAGTATTTT.

CDR3 sequence reads: CASSWEGVNSPLHF. The CDR3 DNA sequence: TGTGCCAGCAGCTGGGAGGGGGTCAATTCACCCCTCCACTTT. The chain recombines TRBV5-6 with TRBJ1-6; possible D gene TRBD1, 6 bases. The ends were cut back, 3 bases at V and 7 bases at J, with 11 bases in the middle. This CDR3 has 14 residues. Germline V gives CDR1 SGHDT, CDR2 YYEEEE.

The table lists this clone with a few counts. The chain links TRBV7-8 to TRBJ2-7; 7 bases map to TRBD1. The CDR3 sequence is 14 residues long. The germline CDR1 and CDR2 sequences are SGHVS and FQNEAQ. Losses at the gene ends were 5 bases for V and 3 bases for J; bases not matched to a gene: 7. CDR3 in DNA: TGTGCCAGCAGCCCAAGGACAGGCCGCTACGAGCAGTACTTC. Translation gives CASSPRTGRYEQYF.

V is TRBV19 and J is TRBJ1-5; 7 bases map to TRBD1. The CDR3 loop spans 15 amino acids. Germline V lookup: CDR1 LNHDA, CDR2 SQIVND (reference sequence). V trimming: 9 bases; J trimming: 2 bases; junction bases outside the gene matches: 10. In DNA, the CDR3 is TGTGCCAGATCCCTAGGGACAGCCCGCAATCAGCCCCAGCATTTT. It is translated as CARSLGTARNQPQHF. The full variable domain, completed using reference TRBV19 and TRBJ1-5, is DGGITQSPKYLFRKEGQNVTLSCEQNLNHDAMYWYRQDPGQGLRLIYYSQIVNDFQKGDIAEGYSVSREKKESFPLTVTSAQKNPTAFYLCARSLGTARNQPQHFGDGTRLSIL.

J is TRBJ2-7 and V is TRBV7-2; D not certain. The CDR3 spans 14 residues. Germline V gives CDR1 SGHTA, CDR2 FQGNSA. V lost 1 base, J lost 1 base, and 8 bases lay in between. The CDR3 sequence is CASSLGGFSYEQYF. The CDR3 DNA reads as TGTGCCAGCAGCTTAGGTGGATTTTCCTACGAGCAGTACTTC.

The chain joins TRBV7-9 to TRBJ2-2, with 9 bases that match TRBD2. Germline loops: CDR1 SEHNR, CDR2 FQNEAQ (reference sequence). V lost 5 bases and J lost 4; bases outside the gene matches: 14. The CDR3 contains 18 residues. CDR3 nucleotides: TGTGCCAGCAGCGCCCAGAGGTCACTAGCGGGTCCCACCGGGGAGCTGTTTTTT. Its translation is CASSAQRSLAGPTGELFF.

The chain joins TRBV18 to TRBJ2-7, with 7 positions matching TRBD1. Germline V gives CDR1 KGHSH, CDR2 LQKENI. This CDR3 has 15 amino acids. The trim removed 0 bases at V and 3 bases at J, leaving 5 bases unmatched. CDR3: CASSPPYGTDYEQYF. The CDR3 bases are TGTGCCAGCTCACCACCGTACGGGACAGACTACGAGCAGTACTTC. The whole variable domain, filled in from reference TRBV18 and TRBJ2-7, reads NAGVMQNPRHLVRRRGQEARLRCSPMKGHSHVYWYRQLPEEGLKFMVYLQKENIIDESGMPKERFSAEFPKEGPSILRIQQVVRGDSAAYFCASSPPYGTDYEQYFGPGTRLTVT.

The rearrangement uses TRBV29-1 and TRBJ2-7; D remains unclear. Trimming took 7 bases from V and 0 from J, leaving 7 bases between them. Per the germline V gene, CDR1 is SQVTM and CDR2 is ANQGSEA. The CDR3 totals 11 residues. This CDR3 reads CSAAASYEQYF. In DNA, the CDR3 is TGCAGCGCCGCAGCCTCCTACGAGCAGTACTTC.

V is TRBV14 and J is TRBJ2-7; D remains unclear. This CDR3 has 15 residues. V was pared by 2 bases and J by 0 bases, with 11 bases between. Germline loops: CDR1 SGHDN, CDR2 FVKESK. The CDR3 spells CASSQLGPFSYEQYF. CDR3 in DNA: TGTGCCAGCAGCCAACTGGGCCCGTTCTCCTACGAGCAGTACTTC.

This chain uses TRBV27 with TRBJ1-1, with TRBD1 identical over 9 bases. J was trimmed by 11 bases and V by 5 bases; bases with no gene match: 9. The germline gives CDR1 MNHEY, CDR2 SMNVEV (reference sequence). The CDR3 is 13 amino acids. CDR3: CASSPHRGQRAFF. The CDR3 coding sequence is TGTGCCAGCAGTCCGCACAGGGGGCAGAGGGCTTTCTTT.

The rearrangement joins TRBV5-1 to TRBJ2-7, with 10 bases aligning to TRBD1. V shed 4 bases and J 5 bases; nucleotides not matched to a gene: 12. CDR1 and CDR2 (germline): SGHRS, YFSETQ. This CDR3 is 16 amino acids long. The CDR3 DNA reads TGCGCCAGCAGCGAACTCGACAGGGGGCTTGGGAACGAGCAGTACTTC. Protein: CASSELDRGLGNEQYF.

This clone was recorded a few times. J is TRBJ1-5 and V is TRBV7-8; tentative D call: TRBD1 (5 bases). V dropped 0 bases and J dropped 5 bases, with 11 bases sitting between them. CDR1 SGHVS and CDR2 FQNEAQ come from the germline V gene. The CDR3 length is 15 residues. Written as DNA, the CDR3 is TGTGCCAGCAGCTTAGCTTCGTGGGGCGATCAGCCCCAGCATTTT. This gives the protein CASSLASWGDQPQHF.

The chain combines TRBV5-1 with TRBJ1-3, with D unclear. The germline gives CDR1 SGHRS, CDR2 YFSETQ. The ends were cut back, 4 bases at V and 0 bases at J, with 17 bases in the middle. This CDR3 contains 17 residues. The CDR3 protein is CASSPLQDSLSGNTIYF. CDR3 DNA sequence: TGCGCCAGCAGCCCACTCCAGGACTCCCTCTCTGGAAACACCATATATTTT. Using reference TRBV5-1 and TRBJ1-3 for the parts outside the CDR3, the full variable domain is KAGVTQTPRYLIKTRGQQVTLSCSPISGHRSVSWYQQTPGQGLQFLFEYFSETQRNKGNFPGRFSGRQFSNSRSEMNVSTLELGDSALYLCASSPLQDSLSGNTIYFGEGSWLTVV.